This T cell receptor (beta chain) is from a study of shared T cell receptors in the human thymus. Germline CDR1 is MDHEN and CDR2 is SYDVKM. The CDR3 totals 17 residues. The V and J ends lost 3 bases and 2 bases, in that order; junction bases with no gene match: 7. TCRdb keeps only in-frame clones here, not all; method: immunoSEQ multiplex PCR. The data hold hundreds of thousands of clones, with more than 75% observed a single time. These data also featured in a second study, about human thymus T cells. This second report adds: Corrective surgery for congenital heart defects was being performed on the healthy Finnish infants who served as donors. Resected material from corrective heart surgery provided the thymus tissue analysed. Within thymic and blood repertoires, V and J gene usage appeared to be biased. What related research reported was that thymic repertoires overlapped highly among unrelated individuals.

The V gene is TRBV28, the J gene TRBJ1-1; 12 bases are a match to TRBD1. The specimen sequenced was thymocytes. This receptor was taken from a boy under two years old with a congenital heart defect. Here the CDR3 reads CASSLARDRGHNTEAFF. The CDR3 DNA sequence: TGTGCCAGCAGTTTGGCTCGGGACAGGGGGCATAACACTGAAGCTTTCTTT.